These 13 T cell receptor beta chains share one sample of origin, sequenced in a study of T cell responses to AZD1222 COVID-19 vaccine. Some clones are missing from TCRdb's copy, which holds only in-frame ones; the method was immunoSEQ multiplex PCR. The sample includes 100,000 to 150,000 clones, roughly 93% of them seen just once. The sequencing here drew on peripheral blood, taken on day 0 of AZD1222 vaccination. All receptors derive from an adult in good health.

The V call is TRBV14, the J call TRBJ1-2; 7 positions match TRBD1. The CDR3 sequence is 15 residues long. Germline V gene sequence: CDR1 SGHDN, CDR2 FVKESK. With V trimmed by 3 bases and J by 0 bases, 4 bases remained unmatched. The CDR3 DNA sequence: TGTGCCAGCAGCCATGGACAGGCAGCTAACTATGGCTACACCTTC. This encodes CASSHGQAANYGYTF.

The chain uses TRBV12-3 or TRBV12-4 and TRBJ2-7; the D gene is possibly TRBD1 (6 bases). Trimming removed 3 bases from V and 7 bases from J, with 13 bases in between. This CDR3 has 13 residues. The CDR3 protein is CASSFGRGIEQYF. CDR3 DNA sequence: TGTGCCAGCAGTTTCGGCAGGGGAATAGAGCAGTACTTC.

The sample holds a few counts of this clone. The rearrangement links TRBV5-4 to TRBJ2-7, with 10 bases that match TRBD2. The CDR3 covers 16 residues. Germline CDR1 SGHNT, CDR2 YYREEE (reference sequence). Trimming cost V 5 bases and J 1 base; bases outside gene matches: 9. CDR3 DNA sequence: TGTGCCAGCAGTTTACACCGACTAGCGGGTTCCTACGAGCAGTACTTC. Translating it yields CASSLHRLAGSYEQYF.

The rearrangement uses TRBV7-9 and TRBJ1-6, with 8 bases matching TRBD1. The CDR3 length is 16 residues. The J segment lost 5 bases and the V segment lost 5 bases, leaving 8 bases of the junction unmatched. Germline assignment: CDR1 SEHNR and CDR2 FQNEAQ (reference sequence). The CDR3 is CASSDTGQGNNSPLHF. In DNA form, the CDR3 reads TGTGCCAGCAGCGACACAGGACAGGGAAATAATTCACCCCTCCACTTT.

The gene calls are TRBV10-2 and TRBJ1-2; D is ambiguous. Germline V gene sequence: CDR1 WSHSY, CDR2 SAAADI. V lost 11 bases, J lost 8 bases, and 21 bases lay in between. The CDR3 has 13 amino acids. CDR3 nucleotides: TGCGCCGGGTCCCCGACGGACCGGGAGGGCTACACCTTC. It specifies CAGSPTDREGYTF.

V is TRBV5-1 and J is TRBJ2-1; 8 bases fit TRBD2. This CDR3 comprises 19 residues. After removal of 1 base from V and 0 bases from J, the junction contained 12 bases not matched to a gene. The germline CDR1 and CDR2 sequences are SGHRS and YFSETQ. CDR3 sequence reads: CASSLLPASGLSSYNEQFF. The CDR3 DNA follows: TGCGCCAGCAGCTTGTTGCCGGCTAGCGGGCTGAGCTCCTACAATGAGCAGTTCTTC.

This rearrangement joins TRBV19 to TRBJ2-7; D may match TRBD1 or TRBD2 (5 bases each). The V and J ends lost 5 bases and 3 bases respectively, with 11 bases between them. Per the germline V gene, CDR1 is LNHDA and CDR2 is SQIVND (reference sequence). This CDR3 has 13 residues. In DNA, the CDR3 is TGTGCCAGTAGTCCTGGGGACCGCTACGAGCAGTACTTC. It is translated as CASSPGDRYEQYF.

This clone is a singleton in its sample. The chain is built from TRBV10-3 and TRBJ1-4, with 7 positions matching TRBD1. Germline V gene data show CDR1 as ENHRY and CDR2 as SYGVKD. The V gene end was trimmed by 9 bases and the J gene end by 3 bases; junction bases not matched to a gene: 10. This CDR3 has 15 residues. The CDR3: CAISLTGTANEKLFF. The CDR3 DNA follows: TGTGCCATTAGCCTAACCGGGACAGCTAATGAAAAACTGTTTTTT.

This chain links TRBV11-2 with TRBJ2-5; no clear D gene. From germline, CDR1 is SGHAT and CDR2 FQNNGV. V was cut by 5 bases and J by 4 bases, with 11 bases left in between. The length of the CDR3 is 13 residues. CDR3 region: CASSQSPVETQYF. The CDR3 bases are TGTGCCAGCAGCCAGAGTCCCGTAGAGACCCAGTACTTC.

This chain connects TRBV29-1 to TRBJ2-1; 7 positions agree with TRBD1. The CDR3 runs 14 residues. Germline V CDR1 and CDR2: SQVTM, ANQGSEA. V shed 5 bases and J 2 bases; nucleotides not matched to a gene: 6. The CDR3 DNA sequence: TGCAGCGTTCTGACCGGGACAGCCTACAATGAGCAGTTCTTC. Translating it yields CSVLTGTAYNEQFF.

The gene calls are TRBV5-6 and TRBJ1-1; possible D gene TRBD1, 5 bases. CDR1 SGHDT and CDR2 YYEEEE come from the germline V gene. The V end lost 0 bases, the J end lost 12 bases, and 12 bases lay between the germline ends. This CDR3 contains 12 residues. CDR3 in amino acids: CASSLGTKIPFF. The CDR3 DNA sequence: TGTGCCAGCAGCTTGGGGACAAAGATCCCTTTCTTT.

The J gene is TRBJ1-4, the V gene TRBV19, with D hard to call. This CDR3 has 15 residues. Trimming stripped 5 bases from V and 5 bases from J, with 15 bases between. Germline V lookup: CDR1 LNHDA, CDR2 SQIVND (reference sequence). DNA of the CDR3: TGTGCCAGTAGTCCCTCTCGGAGGGAGAATGAAAAACTGTTTTTT. This codes for CASSPSRRENEKLFF.

V usage is TRBV30 and J usage is TRBJ1-1; D unresolved. Between the trimmed V and J ends, which lost 0 bases and 4 bases, there was a span of 9 bases. This CDR3 has 13 residues. Germline CDR1 reads GTSNPN; CDR2 reads SVGIG (reference sequence). The CDR3, as DNA: TGTGCCTGGAGTGTGGTGGGAGCCACTGAAGCTTTCTTT. It specifies CAWSVVGATEAFF.